These 23 T cell receptor beta chains originate from one sample sequenced in a study of blood T cells in healthy people across ages (dated by TCRdb to the mid-2010s). Library preparation used 5' RACE. Sequencer: Illumina HiSeq 2500. A second roughly 6 to 11 cycle PCR used a sample-barcoded 5' primer and a J-beta primer mix. Starting from the raw public reads, TCRdb applied fastp trimming at Q25, assembled clones with MiXCR and retained in-frame beta chains. Each CDR3 protein gets just one entry, which takes the most common genes and DNA from the rows behind it. For this sample the table gives just under 550,000 distinct CDR3 sequences, of which 20% to 30% were detected only once. The ten most abundant clones make up less than 9% of the sample. The same data also contributed to another study, on T cells of mothers and their children.

The specimen sequenced was blood. All receptors derive from a boy aged 10-17 years in good health.

CDR3 amino acids: CASSVSAGGTGIMNTEAFF. The CDR3 DNA sequence: TGTGCCAGCAGCGTATCTGCCGGCGGGACGGGAATAATGAACACTGAAGCTTTCTTT. The V call is TRBV9, the J call TRBJ1-1; TRBD1 is a possible D gene (5 bases). The V gene lost 1 base and the J gene lost 0 bases, with 22 bases spanning the gap. This CDR3 contains 19 residues. Germline loops: CDR1 SGDLS, CDR2 YYNGEE.

The J gene is TRBJ2-6, the V gene TRBV6-4; no reliable D call. From germline, CDR1 is MRHNA and CDR2 SNTAGT. The V gene lost 0 bases and the J gene lost 2 bases, with 5 bases spanning the gap. This CDR3 is built from 15 residues. CDR3 protein: CASSDSNPGANVLTF. CDR3 sequence (DNA): TGTGCCAGCAGTGACTCGAACCCTGGGGCCAACGTCCTGACTTTC.

This clonotype was detected only a few times. The gene calls are TRBV12-3 or TRBV12-4 and TRBJ1-5; the D gene is possibly TRBD1 (5 bases). This CDR3 region has 15 residues. V gave up 6 bases and J gave up 4 bases, with 16 bases separating them. The CDR3: CASSLLGGANQPQHF. The CDR3 DNA is TGTGCCAGCAGCCTCCTCGGAGGGGCTAATCAGCCCCAGCATTTT.

V and J are TRBV20-1 and TRBJ1-1, with D possibly matching TRBD1 (5 bases). The length of the CDR3 is 14 residues. Germline CDR1 DFQATT, CDR2 SNEGSKA (reference sequence). V shed 4 bases and J shed 4 bases, with 16 bases lying between them. In DNA form, the CDR3 reads TGCAGTGCTACCGGTGAAGCAGGGTTCACTGAAGCTTTCTTT. Translating it yields CSATGEAGFTEAFF.

The CDR3 sequence is CASSQDPGTTYEQYF. The CDR3 DNA reads as TGTGCCAGCAGCCAGGACCCCGGGACTACCTACGAGCAGTACTTC. This sequence joins TRBV4-2 and TRBJ2-7; TRBD2 aligns across 7 bases. The CDR3 runs to 15 residues. In germline, CDR1 is LGHNA, CDR2 YNFKEQ. J gave up 2 bases and V 3 bases, and 7 bases lay outside the gene matches.

V gene TRBV20-1 combines with J gene TRBJ1-2, with TRBD1 matching over 7 bases. V trimming: 0 bases; J trimming: 2 bases; junction bases outside the gene matches: 6. CDR1 DFQATT and CDR2 SNEGSKA come from the germline V gene (reference sequence). The CDR3 sequence is 15 residues long. The CDR3 region is CSARDHPGGNYGYTF. The CDR3 nucleotides are TGCAGTGCTAGAGATCACCCAGGGGGGAACTATGGCTACACCTTC.

This clonotype was seen ten or more times. The rearrangement uses TRBV20-1 and TRBJ2-5; the match to TRBD1 covers 7 bases. CDR1 DFQATT and CDR2 SNEGSKA come from the germline V gene (reference sequence). V shed 0 bases, J shed 7 bases, and the junction held 11 bases outside the gene matches. The CDR3 is 15 amino acids. CDR3 amino acids: CSARDPGQGEGTQYF. Here the CDR3 DNA reads TGCAGTGCTAGAGATCCTGGTCAGGGGGAAGGGACCCAGTACTTC.

The chain has TRBV12-3 or TRBV12-4 and TRBJ2-7; no firm D call. V was shortened by 5 bases and J by 2 bases, with 10 bases between the two germline ends. The CDR3 is made up of 13 amino acids. The CDR3 reads CASSPTSAYEQYF. The CDR3, as DNA: TGTGCCAGCAGTCCGACAAGCGCCTACGAGCAGTACTTC.

V is TRBV2 and J is TRBJ1-1; tentatively, D is TRBD1 (5 bases). Germline CDR1 and CDR2: SNHLY and FYNNEI. Trimming pared 7 bases from V and 4 bases from J, leaving 16 bases between. This CDR3 region has 14 residues. The CDR3 DNA reads as TGTGCCAGCACTCAGGGAAATATGGGCACTGAAGCTTTCTTT. As protein: CASTQGNMGTEAFF. The full variable domain, completed using reference TRBV2 and TRBJ1-1, is EPEVTQTPSHQVTQMGQEVILRCVPISNHLYFYWYRQILGQKVEFLVSFYNNEISEKSEIFDDQFSVERPDGSNFTLKIRSTKLEDSAMYFCASTQGNMGTEAFFGQGTRLTVV.

J is TRBJ2-7 and V is TRBV9; D gene uncertain. From germline, CDR1 is SGDLS and CDR2 YYNGEE. V was pared by 6 bases and J by 1 base, with 17 bases between. The CDR3 has 15 amino acids. The CDR3, as DNA: TGTGCCAGCACCCTTCACCCAAAGGGATCCTACGAGCAGTACTTC. As protein: CASTLHPKGSYEQYF. Full variable domain (outside the CDR3, taken from reference TRBV9 and TRBJ2-7): DSGVTQTPKHLITATGQRVTLRCSPRSGDLSVYWYQQSLDQGLQFLIQYYNGEERAKGNILERFSAQQFPDLHSELNLSSLELGDSALYFCASTLHPKGSYEQYFGPGTRLTVT.

The chain couples TRBV19 to TRBJ1-6; no clear D gene. This CDR3 has 14 residues. From germline, CDR1 is LNHDA and CDR2 SQIVND (reference sequence). The V and J ends lost 5 bases and 10 bases respectively, with 15 bases between them. For the CDR3, the DNA is TGTGCCAGTAGTTCTCCCGCGGAGCGATCACCCCTCCACTTT. This encodes CASSSPAERSPLHF.

CDR3 in DNA: TGCGCCAGCAGCACGCAGGGGCGAGAGACCCAGTACTTC. Translating it yields CASSTQGRETQYF. The rearrangement joins TRBV5-1 to TRBJ2-5; a weak D match, TRBD1 (6 bases). This CDR3 spans 13 amino acids. Looked up from germline, CDR1 is SGHRS and CDR2 is YFSETQ. Between the trimmed V and J ends, which lost 4 bases and 4 bases, there was a span of 11 bases.

This chain links TRBV5-1 with TRBJ1-2, with 9 bases matching TRBD1. The CDR3 is 16 amino acids. Germline V gene lookup returns CDR1 SGHRS and CDR2 YFSETQ. The trim removed 3 bases at V and 5 bases at J, leaving 11 bases unmatched. The CDR3 reads CASSSGQGSTGYGYTF. CDR3 nucleotides: TGCGCCAGCAGCTCGGGACAGGGCAGTACCGGGTATGGCTACACCTTC.

This clonotype occurred a few times. The chain links TRBV6-2 or TRBV6-3 to TRBJ2-5, with a tentative D call TRBD2 (5 bases). The V and J ends lost 6 bases and 1 base respectively, with 12 bases between them. The CDR3 has 14 residues. Germline values: CDR1 MNHEY, CDR2 SVGEGT. The chain's CDR3 is CASRKSGAQETQYF. CDR3 sequence (DNA): TGTGCCAGCAGAAAGAGCGGAGCCCAAGAGACCCAGTACTTC.

The CDR3 loop reads CATSTAGQETQYF. CDR3 nucleotides: TGTGCCACCAGCACTGCAGGCCAAGAGACCCAGTACTTC. V and J are TRBV15 and TRBJ2-5; no definite D call. The ends were cut back, 4 bases at V and 1 base at J, with 7 bases in the middle. CDR3 length: 13 amino acids. Germline CDR1 LNHNV, CDR2 YYDKDF (reference sequence).

The V and J genes are TRBV23-1 and TRBJ1-1; D not certain. TRBV23-1 is an ORF, with its function uncertain. CDR3 length: 15 residues. The ends were cut back, 11 bases at V and 1 base at J, with 20 bases in the middle. CDR3 DNA: TGCGCCGGCGATTTCGTCTCGAAGGGGAACACTGAAGCTTTCTTT. Translation gives CAGDFVSKGNTEAFF.

The V call is TRBV7-2, the J call TRBJ2-5; tentatively, D is TRBD1 or TRBD2 (5 bases each). This CDR3 is 15 amino acids long. V was cut by 3 bases and J by 10 bases, with 21 bases left in between. The germline CDR1 and CDR2 sequences are SGHTA and FQGNSA. Here the CDR3 reads CASSLGSGLRGVQYF. As DNA, the CDR3 is TGTGCCAGCAGCTTGGGGTCTGGACTTCGAGGGGTCCAGTACTTC.

This clonotype was picked up a small number of times. V and J are TRBV7-9 and TRBJ2-1, with D hard to call. V was shortened by 2 bases and J by 5 bases, with 19 bases between the two germline ends. The V gene's germline CDR1 is SEHNR and CDR2 FQNEAQ (reference sequence). There are 17 residues in the CDR3. Written as DNA, the CDR3 is TGTGCCAGCAGCTTAATTGGGGATTGGGTATTGCACAATGAGCAGTTCTTC. It encodes CASSLIGDWVLHNEQFF.

This clonotype turned up a few times. This chain uses TRBV20-1 with TRBJ2-1, with 14 bases fitting TRBD2. The germline CDR1 and CDR2 sequences are DFQATT and SNEGSKA (reference sequence). CDR3 size: 15 residues. V gave up 0 bases and J gave up 11 bases; unmatched junction bases: 6. The CDR3 loop reads CSARDPGLAGAQQFF. In DNA, the CDR3 is TGCAGTGCTAGAGATCCGGGACTAGCGGGAGCCCAGCAGTTCTTC.

The chain combines TRBV20-1 with TRBJ2-7; maybe TRBD1 (5 bases). The CDR3 length is 13 residues. Between the trimmed V and J ends, which lost 3 bases and 2 bases, there was a span of 11 bases. CDR1 and CDR2 from the germline V gene are DFQATT and SNEGSKA (reference sequence). The CDR3 sequence is CSARNTGAYEQYF. CDR3 nucleotide sequence: TGCAGTGCTAGGAATACAGGAGCCTACGAGCAGTACTTC.

This clonotype was counted between two and nine times. V usage is TRBV6-2 or TRBV6-3 and J usage is TRBJ1-4; D gene uncertain. The length of the CDR3 is 17 residues. Trimming pared 0 bases from V and 5 bases from J, leaving 16 bases between. Germline values: CDR1 MNHEY, CDR2 SVGEGT. CDR3 in DNA: TGTGCCAGCAGTTACTCGATACCACAAGGCGGGAATGAAAAACTGTTTTTT. Its protein product is CASSYSIPQGGNEKLFF.

The chain recombines TRBV28 with TRBJ2-3, with 11 positions matching TRBD1. The V and J ends lost 5 bases and 7 bases, in that order; junction bases with no gene match: 8. The length of the CDR3 is 15 residues. Germline assignment: CDR1 MDHEN and CDR2 SYDVKM. The CDR3 DNA sequence: TGTGCCAGCAGTCCGCAGGGGACAGGGGGAAATACGCAGTATTTT. Its protein product is CASSPQGTGGNTQYF.

Concerning this clonotype itself: At one end the junction does not follow the germline gene, possibly because of a read error. The rearrangement links TRBV20-1 to TRBJ2-1, with 11 bases that match TRBD2. From germline, CDR1 is DFQATT and CDR2 SNEGSKA (reference sequence). The CDR3 has 14 residues. The CDR3 nucleotides read TGCAGTGCTGGAGATATTAGCGGGAGGGCGGTATGGTTCTTC. This sequence encodes CSAGDISGRAVWFF.